The clone carrying this TCR beta chain was seen ten or more times. Gene-specific TRAV and TRBV primers were used for first-strand cDNA, covering alpha and beta chains. With a constant-region primer and a V-primer adapter, TCRs were subjected to 20 to 25 PCR cycles of amplification. One entry per CDR3 protein, called by TCRdb with MiXCR from the reads. The sample has tens of thousands of distinct CDR3 sequences, more than 7.5% seen once; the top ten hold 0.95% to 1.3%. Documented time point: before trial treatment. V lost 3 bases and J lost 8, with 13 bases in between. Germline CDR1 reads ENHRY; CDR2 reads SYGVKD. The length of the CDR3 is 14 residues. The entry originates in a study of low-dose radiotherapy and immunotherapy resistance in tumors.

This chain connects TRBV10-3 to TRBJ2-2; no firm D call. The input for sequencing was PBMCs, taken before treatment. The receptor comes from a male donor with prostate cancer. This chain's CDR3 is CAISDNSEGGELFF. The CDR3 bases are TGTGCCATCAGTGACAACTCTGAAGGGGGGGAGCTGTTTTTT.